Presented here are 19 T cell receptor beta chains from one specimen sequenced in a study of T cell responses to AZD1222 COVID-19 vaccine. TCRdb's copy holds only in-frame clones and misses some; the assay was immunoSEQ multiplex PCR. The table has a few hundred thousand clones, approximately 95% seen once. Sequenced material: peripheral blood, taken on day 0 of AZD1222 vaccination. Source of these receptors: an adult in good health.

The table lists this clone with a few counts. The V call is TRBV7-9, the J call TRBJ2-7; D unclear. Germline assignment: CDR1 SEHNR and CDR2 FQNEAQ (reference sequence). This CDR3 region has 14 residues. V shed 5 bases and J shed 4 bases, with 15 bases lying between them. The CDR3 spells CASSDRPRQYEQYF. CDR3 bases: TGTGCCAGCAGCGACCGTCCCCGGCAGTACGAGCAGTACTTC.

This rearrangement joins TRBV27 to TRBJ1-1; 7 positions agree with TRBD1. Trimming removed 3 bases from V and 6 bases from J; junction bases left unmatched: 4. The CDR3 sequence is 13 residues long. The V gene's germline CDR1 is MNHEY and CDR2 SMNVEV (reference sequence). The CDR3 DNA is TGTGCCAGCAGTTTGCAGGGGGTTGCTGAAGCTTTCTTT. This encodes CASSLQGVAEAFF.

This chain joins TRBV19 and TRBJ1-3; D perhaps matches TRBD1 (6 bases). The germline V gene encodes CDR1 LNHDA and CDR2 SQIVND (reference sequence). This CDR3 contains 17 residues. V was pared by 5 bases and J by 0 bases, with 17 bases between. This chain's CDR3 is CASSRPTSGVSGNTIYF. In DNA form, the CDR3 reads TGTGCCAGTAGTCGACCGACCTCAGGGGTCTCTGGAAACACCATATATTTT.

The V call is TRBV15, the J call TRBJ2-3, with a weak D call TRBD2 (6 bases). Trimming removed 0 bases at V and 8 bases at J, with 15 bases between. CDR1 is LNHNV, CDR2 YYDKDF, per germline (reference sequence). The length of the CDR3 is 15 residues. The CDR3 region is CATSRDRASASTQYF. The CDR3 nucleotides are TGTGCCACCAGCAGAGATAGGGCTAGCGCAAGTACGCAGTATTTT.

The chain carries TRBV19 and TRBJ2-2; TRBD1 matches 9 bases. CDR3 size: 17 residues. Germline trimming cut 1 base from V and 2 bases from J; bases unmatched to any gene: 5. Germline V gene data show CDR1 as LNHDA and CDR2 as SQIVND (reference sequence). CDR3 residues: CASSIGPGQGNTGELFF. DNA for the CDR3: TGTGCCAGTAGTATAGGTCCGGGACAGGGAAACACCGGGGAGCTGTTTTTT.

J is TRBJ2-7 and V is TRBV7-9; 9 bases fit TRBD1. J was trimmed by 6 bases and V by 5 bases; bases with no gene match: 11. The germline V gene encodes CDR1 SEHNR and CDR2 FQNEAQ (reference sequence). This CDR3 contains 15 residues. CDR3 nucleotides: TGTGCCAGCAGCGCGTCCGGGACAGGGATCGGCGAGCAGTACTTC. Its translation is CASSASGTGIGEQYF.

The chain has TRBV5-4 and TRBJ1-6; D gene uncertain. Germline V gene sequence: CDR1 SGHNT, CDR2 YYREEE (reference sequence). Trimming took off 2 bases at V and 0 bases at J, with 9 bases between the two ends. This CDR3 comprises 16 residues. The CDR3 loop reads CASSFGQSSYNSPLHF. In DNA form, the CDR3 reads TGTGCCAGCAGCTTTGGGCAGAGCTCCTATAATTCACCCCTCCACTTT.

V is TRBV5-4 and J is TRBJ2-1, with 9 positions matching TRBD2. V lost 4 bases and J lost 10; bases outside the gene matches: 6. CDR1 is SGHNT and CDR2 is YYREEE in the germline V gene (reference sequence). This CDR3 spans 13 amino acids. The CDR3 region is CASSRTSESEQFF. The CDR3 DNA follows: TGTGCCAGCAGCAGGACTAGCGAGTCAGAGCAGTTCTTC.

The chain joins TRBV28 to TRBJ1-2, with D possibly matching TRBD1 (5 bases). In germline, CDR1 is MDHEN, CDR2 SYDVKM. V was shortened by 6 bases and J by 10 bases, with 27 bases between the two germline ends. The CDR3 runs to 16 residues. The CDR3 DNA reads as TGTGCCAGCAGCTTGTCGTCGGGGCTAGCTCCCAAGGCCTACACCTTC. Protein sequence: CASSLSSGLAPKAYTF.

The V call is TRBV2, the J call TRBJ2-7; the D is unclear. V lost 6 bases to trimming and J lost 0 bases, with 15 bases between them. Germline CDR1 and CDR2: SNHLY and FYNNEI. The length of the CDR3 is 15 residues. CDR3 loop: CASSLGQSPSYEQYF. CDR3 nucleotide sequence: TGTGCCAGCAGCCTCGGGCAGTCCCCCTCCTACGAGCAGTACTTC.

The CDR3 DNA is TGTGCCAGCAGTTTCCGGTCCCAGGGCGAGACCCAGTACTTC. This gives the protein CASSFRSQGETQYF. The rearrangement joins TRBV28 to TRBJ2-5; D is possibly TRBD1 (5 bases). This CDR3 region has 14 residues. Trimming left V 3 bases short and J 5 bases short, with 13 bases between. Germline CDR1 reads MDHEN; CDR2 reads SYDVKM.

The chain uses TRBV5-8 and TRBJ2-7; D perhaps matches TRBD2 (6 bases). The CDR3 runs to 12 residues. Trimming stripped 1 base from V and 6 bases from J, with 8 bases between. Per the germline V gene, CDR1 is SGHTS and CDR2 is YDEGEE. This CDR3 reads CASSLRDFEQYF. In DNA, the CDR3 is TGTGCCAGCAGCTTGAGGGACTTCGAGCAGTACTTC.

The rearrangement uses TRBV6-1 and TRBJ2-7; maybe TRBD1 (5 bases). This CDR3 region has 14 residues. V was cut by 3 bases and J by 1 base, with 10 bases left in between. Looked up from germline, CDR1 is MNHNS and CDR2 is SASEGT. The DNA for the CDR3 is TGTGCCAGCAGTGACAGGGTCGGATCCTACGAGCAGTACTTC. Its protein product is CASSDRVGSYEQYF.

The chain couples TRBV10-3 to TRBJ1-2, with a weak D call TRBD1 (5 bases). This CDR3 has 16 amino acids. CDR1 and CDR2 from the germline V gene are ENHRY and SYGVKD. Trimming shortened V by 0 bases and J by 4 bases, and 15 bases separated the two germline ends. The CDR3 DNA reads as TGTGCCATCAGTGAGTCCTCGGCCGGCGGGGGCTATGGCTACACCTTC. This sequence encodes CAISESSAGGGYGYTF.

The V call is TRBV3-1 (or the pseudogene TRBV3-2), the J call TRBJ2-1; TRBD1 matches at 11 bases. The germline V gene encodes CDR1 LGHDT and CDR2 YNNKEL (reference sequence). The junction had 4 bases not matched to a gene; V was cut back by 1 base and J by 8 bases. CDR3 length equals 15 residues. CDR3 nucleotide sequence: TGTGCCAGCAGCCAAGCCGGGACAGGGGGTGATGAGCAGTTCTTC. Translation gives CASSQAGTGGDEQFF.

V gene TRBV20-1 combines with J gene TRBJ2-7; D gene uncertain. The germline gives CDR1 DFQATT, CDR2 SNEGSKA (reference sequence). The CDR3 runs 11 residues. V gave up 4 bases and J gave up 3 bases, with 7 bases separating them. The CDR3: CSATPIYEQYF. For the CDR3, the DNA is TGCAGTGCTACACCAATCTACGAGCAGTACTTC.

The table lists this clone with a count of one. The chain combines TRBV5-4 with TRBJ1-5, with TRBD1 matching 8 bases. Unmatched junction bases numbered 0, after V lost 1 base and J lost 6 bases. The CDR3 extends over 13 amino acids. Germline CDR1 and CDR2: SGHNT and YYREEE (reference sequence). CDR3 sequence reads: CASSLQGAQPQHF. The CDR3 nucleotides read TGTGCCAGCAGCTTGCAGGGGGCTCAGCCCCAGCATTTT.

This chain connects TRBV7-8 to TRBJ1-5; D is uncertain. CDR1 and CDR2 (germline): SGHVS, FQNEAQ. The CDR3 runs to 12 residues. Between the trimmed V and J ends, which lost 1 base and 6 bases, there was a span of 4 bases. CDR3 bases: TGTGCCAGCAGCTTAGGGGTTCAGCCCCAGCATTTT. Protein: CASSLGVQPQHF.

The chain is built from TRBV20-1 and TRBJ2-7; the D is unclear. V lost 7 bases and J lost 3, with 10 bases in between. Germline CDR1 DFQATT, CDR2 SNEGSKA (reference sequence). CDR3 length: 11 amino acids. The DNA for the CDR3 is TGCAGTGTCCAAACCCGCTACGAGCAGTACTTC. Protein sequence: CSVQTRYEQYF.